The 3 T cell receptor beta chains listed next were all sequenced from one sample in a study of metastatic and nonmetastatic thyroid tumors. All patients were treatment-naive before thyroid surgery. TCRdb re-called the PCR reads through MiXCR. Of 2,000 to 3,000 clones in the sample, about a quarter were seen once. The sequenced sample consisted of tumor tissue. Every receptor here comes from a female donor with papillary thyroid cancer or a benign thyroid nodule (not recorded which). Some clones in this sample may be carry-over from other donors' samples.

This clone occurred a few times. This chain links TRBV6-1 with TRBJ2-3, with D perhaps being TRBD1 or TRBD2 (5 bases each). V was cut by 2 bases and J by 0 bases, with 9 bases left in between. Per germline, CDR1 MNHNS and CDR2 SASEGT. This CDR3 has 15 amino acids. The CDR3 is CASSERWDSTDTQYF. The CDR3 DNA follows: TGTGCCAGCAGTGAACGTTGGGACAGCACAGATACGCAGTATTTT.

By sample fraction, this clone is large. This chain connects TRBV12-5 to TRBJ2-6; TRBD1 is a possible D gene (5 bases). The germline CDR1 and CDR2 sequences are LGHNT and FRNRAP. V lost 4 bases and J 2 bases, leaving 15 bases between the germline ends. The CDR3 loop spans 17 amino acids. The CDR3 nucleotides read TGTGCTAGTGGTTCCTTCATTGCGACAGCTGGGGCCAACGTCCTGACTTTC. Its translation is CASGSFIATAGANVLTF.

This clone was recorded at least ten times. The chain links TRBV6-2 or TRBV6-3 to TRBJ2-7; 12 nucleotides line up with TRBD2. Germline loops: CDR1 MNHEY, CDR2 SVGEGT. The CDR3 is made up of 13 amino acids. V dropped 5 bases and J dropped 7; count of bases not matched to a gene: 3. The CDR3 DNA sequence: TGTGCCAGCAGTGTCGGACTAGCGGGAGAGCAGTACTTC. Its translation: CASSVGLAGEQYF.